This T cell receptor beta chain was captured by sequencing in a study of cytomegalovirus exposure and HLA in healthy donors. Across the study: The same platform used for the 650 to 700 first-cohort repertoires was also used for the 120 validation repertoires, as a later analysis reported.

TCRdb's table, derived via immunoSEQ multiplex PCR, lists solely in-frame clones and lacks some. The sample has 55,000 to 75,000 clones, 94% seen once. Study results and limitations: Investigators reported 150 to 200 TCR beta chains as tied to cytomegalovirus. Many donors carried some public TCRs, although rarity characterized most TCR sequences. The tendency of first-cohort TCR clusters to co-occur in the roughly 130 validation repertoires was the finding of a later analysis.

V gave up 4 bases and J gave up 2 bases; unmatched junction bases: 8. The CDR3 consists of 15 residues. Germline-derived CDR1 and CDR2 are SGHKS and YYEKEE (reference sequence). This clone was recorded only once. Its specificity is not known. Source material: PBMCs. The rearrangement links TRBV5-5 to TRBJ2-7, with 8 bases lining up with TRBD1. This TCR derives from a young man in good health and CMV-seropositive. As DNA, the CDR3 is TGTGCCAGCAGCGGCCCGGGACAGGTAACCTACGAGCAGTACTTC. Translating it yields CASSGPGQVTYEQYF.